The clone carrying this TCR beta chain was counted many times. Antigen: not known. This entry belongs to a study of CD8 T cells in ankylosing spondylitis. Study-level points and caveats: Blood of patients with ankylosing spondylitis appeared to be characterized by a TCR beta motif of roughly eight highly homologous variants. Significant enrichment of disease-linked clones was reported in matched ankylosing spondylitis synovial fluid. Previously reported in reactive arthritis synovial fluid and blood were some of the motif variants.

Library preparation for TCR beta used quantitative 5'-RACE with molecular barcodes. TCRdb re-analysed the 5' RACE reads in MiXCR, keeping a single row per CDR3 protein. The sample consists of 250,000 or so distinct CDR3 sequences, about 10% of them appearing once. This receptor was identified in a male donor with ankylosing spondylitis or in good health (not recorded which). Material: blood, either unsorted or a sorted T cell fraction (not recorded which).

CDR3 in DNA: TGTGCCAGCAGCAGGACGCCCGAAGGAGGAAACACCATATATTTT. Residues: CASSRTPEGGNTIYF. The chain recombines TRBV6-1 with TRBJ1-3; D call uncertain. CDR1 and CDR2 (germline): MNHNS, SASEGT. This CDR3 contains 15 residues. Trimming took off 6 bases at V and 4 bases at J, with 16 bases between the two ends.